The clone carrying this T cell receptor beta chain has only a few counts. Original data processing: Amplification from reference gene primers served as the basis for estimated nucleated cell counts. Assay used: immunoSEQ multiplex PCR; TCRdb lists only in-frame clones, some missing. V and J calls and clone size are as listed in that table; D and trimming were resolved from the DNA. The table includes roughly 200,000 clones, approximately 80% detected once. Trimming took 3 bases from V and 4 from J, leaving 3 bases between them. The CDR3 loop spans 11 amino acids. This sample is drawn from a study of blood T cell repertoires in COVID-19.

The sequence derives from a man in his forties or fifties with acute or convalescent COVID-19. The sequencing input was peripheral blood. The J gene is TRBJ1-2, the V gene TRBV12-3 or TRBV12-4; D remains unclear. CDR3 nucleotides: TGTGCCAGCAGTTTTCTCTATGGCTACACCTTC. It specifies CASSFLYGYTF.